The T cell receptor beta chain described here comes from a study of blood T cell repertoires in COVID-19. Study-level background: In each case, the material was cDNA or gDNA derived from T cells, B-cell-depleted T cells, or PBMCs.

The table came from immunoSEQ multiplex PCR; TCRdb's copy has only in-frame clones and leaves some out. Of 50,000 to 65,000 clones listed, roughly nine tenths are singletons. The trim removed 6 bases at V and 2 bases at J, leaving 8 bases unmatched. Germline assignment: CDR1 MNHEY and CDR2 SMNVEV (reference sequence). This CDR3 is built from 16 residues. This TCR was recovered from a woman aged 60 to 75 with active or convalescent COVID-19. The sequenced material came from peripheral blood. The rearrangement joins TRBV27 to TRBJ2-7, with 12 bases lining up with TRBD2. CDR3 sequence (DNA): TGTGCCAGCAGATCTTCGACTAGCGGGAGTCCCTACGAGCAGTACTTC. Its translation: CASRSSTSGSPYEQYF.